This T cell receptor beta chain is drawn from a study of cytomegalovirus exposure and HLA in healthy donors. Study outcomes and limitations: As was reported, the HLA-A and HLA-B alleles of most subjects were accurately predicted from TCR beta sequences. The authors later found TCR association rates varying by HLA locus, with DRB1 most and HLA-C fewest. Researchers had no immune exposure information except CMV serostatus available.

To note about this clone: The antigen remains undetermined.

This CDR3 spans 14 amino acids. Trimming removed 6 bases from V and 4 bases from J; junction bases left unmatched: 7. Germline-derived CDR1 and CDR2 are MNHNY and SVGAGI (reference sequence). Primers: 60 Vbeta forward and 13 Jbeta reverse. Profiled with immunoSEQ multiplex PCR; TCRdb holds only in-frame clones, not every one. The table has under 150,000 clones, around four fifths seen once. This TCR derives from a man in his forties or fifties in good health and CMV-seronegative. Sequencing was performed on PBMCs. J is TRBJ2-3 and V is TRBV6-6; 7 nucleotides match TRBD1. This CDR3 reads CASSWDSLADTQYF. CDR3 nucleotide sequence: TGTGCCAGCAGCTGGGACAGTTTGGCAGATACGCAGTATTTT.